This T cell receptor (beta chain) was recorded in a study of CD8 T cell repertoires and HIV-1 epitope variants. About the study: Epitopes were three Gag families plus Nef HW9 and YT9.

The CDR3 has 17 residues. The germline gives CDR1 MGHRA, CDR2 YSYEKL. V trimming: 0 bases; J trimming: 3 bases; junction bases outside the gene matches: 7. Details on this clone: What it binds is unknown.

Sequenced by immunoSEQ multiplex PCR; TCRdb stores in-frame clones only, minus some. The profile covers 3,500 or so clones, with approximately 71% appearing a single time and less than 50% taken by the ten largest. Sequencing was performed on cultured CD8+ T cells derived from PBMCs. This chain uses TRBV4-1 with TRBJ1-2; 10 bases align to TRBD1. This sequence was found in a male donor with HIV. CDR3 protein: CASSQDRQGAQDYGYTF. The DNA for the CDR3 is TGCGCCAGCAGCCAAGATCGACAGGGGGCTCAGGACTATGGCTACACCTTC.